This entry lists 23 T cell receptor beta chains sequenced from one sample in a study of T cells after yellow fever vaccination. TCRdb passed the 5' RACE reads through MiXCR, listing each CDR3 protein once. Of approximately 550,000 distinct CDR3 sequences in the sample, 15% to 20% were seen once. Sample: PBMCs, taken 15 days after the yellow fever booster vaccination. The receptors were gathered from a young man who received the YFV17D yellow fever vaccine.

This clonotype was found a few times. The rearrangement uses TRBV29-1 and TRBJ1-1; D is perhaps TRBD1 (6 bases). Looked up from germline, CDR1 is SQVTM and CDR2 is ANQGSEA. The germline V and J ends were trimmed by 6 bases and 10 bases, with 15 bases remaining between them. The CDR3 covers 11 residues. The CDR3 loop is CSVRSGEGAFF. CDR3 DNA: TGCAGCGTGCGCTCAGGGGAGGGAGCTTTCTTT. The full variable domain, its missing parts supplied by reference TRBV29-1 and TRBJ1-1, is SAVISQKPSRDICQRGTSLTIQCQVDSQVTMMFWYRQQPGQSLTLIATANQGSEATYESGFVIDKFPISRPNLTFSTLTVSNMSPEDSSIYLCSVRSGEGAFFGQGTRLTVV.

In this sample, this clonotype turned up a few times. The J gene is TRBJ2-5, the V gene TRBV7-2, with 8 positions matching TRBD2. Looked up from germline, CDR1 is SGHTA and CDR2 is FQGNSA. Trimming cost V 5 bases and J 1 base; bases outside gene matches: 9. CDR3 size: 16 residues. The CDR3 coding sequence is TGTGCCAGCAGCCCCGGGAAAGCGGGGGTCCAAGAGACCCAGTACTTC. Translating gives CASSPGKAGVQETQYF.

This clonotype came up a few times. V usage is TRBV7-9 and J usage is TRBJ2-1, with a weak D call TRBD1 (6 bases). CDR1 SEHNR and CDR2 FQNEAQ come from the germline V gene (reference sequence). V shed 5 bases and J shed 0 bases, with 11 bases lying between them. The CDR3 covers 15 residues. The CDR3 region is CASSNHRVSYNEQFF. In nucleotides, the CDR3 is TGTGCCAGCAGCAATCACAGGGTCTCCTACAATGAGCAGTTCTTC.

The chain has TRBV10-3 and TRBJ2-5; TRBD2 agrees at 9 bases. Looked up from germline, CDR1 is ENHRY and CDR2 is SYGVKD. With 0 bases clipped from V and 4 bases from J, the junction kept 12 bases outside the gene matches. The CDR3 has 18 residues. Written as DNA, the CDR3 is TGTGCCATCAGTGAGTCGACGTTTGCGGGAGGGGGAAGAGAGACCCAGTACTTC. Protein product: CAISESTFAGGGRETQYF.

The V gene is TRBV6-1, the J gene TRBJ2-6; TRBD2 is a possible D gene (6 bases). The CDR3 runs 13 residues. Germline V gene lookup returns CDR1 MNHNS and CDR2 SASEGT. Trimming stripped 8 bases from V and 4 bases from J, with 9 bases between. CDR3 amino acids: CASGGSGANVLTF. The CDR3 DNA follows: TGTGCCAGCGGAGGGTCCGGGGCCAACGTCCTGACTTTC.

The sample holds a few counts of this clonotype. This chain uses TRBV3-1 with TRBJ1-5; 7 bases are a match to TRBD1. This CDR3 comprises 16 residues. Germline V gene data show CDR1 as LGHDT and CDR2 as YNNKEL (reference sequence). J was trimmed by 2 bases and V by 4 bases; bases with no gene match: 8. Written as DNA, the CDR3 is TGTGCCAGCAGCCCCAGACAGGGAGTGGGCAATCAGCCCCAGCATTTT. It translates to CASSPRQGVGNQPQHF.

This clonotype was detected a few times. The chain joins TRBV7-6 to TRBJ2-3; D perhaps matches TRBD2 (5 bases). Germline lookup yields CDR1 SGHVS and CDR2 FNYEAQ. Trimming left V 0 bases short and J 0 bases short, with 10 bases between. The CDR3 is made up of 16 amino acids. CDR3 protein: CASSLASRTSTDTQYF. CDR3 bases: TGTGCCAGCAGCTTAGCCAGCCGGACTAGCACAGATACGCAGTATTTT.

This chain joins TRBV28 and TRBJ2-7; D is ambiguous. Trimming removed 6 bases at V and 1 base at J, with 13 bases between. The CDR3 is made up of 14 amino acids. Per the germline V gene, CDR1 is MDHEN and CDR2 is SYDVKM. The CDR3 reads CASRTQTSSYEQYF. CDR3 DNA: TGTGCCAGCAGAACACAGACATCGTCCTACGAGCAGTACTTC.

This clonotype has just a few counts. The chain couples TRBV20-1 to TRBJ2-5; the match to TRBD1 covers 7 bases. V gave up 6 bases and J gave up 4 bases; unmatched junction bases: 8. Germline loops: CDR1 DFQATT, CDR2 SNEGSKA (reference sequence). There are 13 residues in the CDR3. The CDR3 spells CSALTGWGETQYF. In DNA, the CDR3 is TGCAGTGCACTGACAGGGTGGGGAGAGACCCAGTACTTC.

V gene TRBV24-1 combines with J gene TRBJ2-1; D possibly corresponds to TRBD1 (5 bases). The length of the CDR3 is 16 residues. The V end was cut by 4 bases, the J end by 0 bases, with 12 bases between. Looked up from germline, CDR1 is KGHDR and CDR2 is SFDVKD. CDR3 nucleotide sequence: TGTGCCACCAGTGACTTGACAGTAACCTCCTACAATGAGCAGTTCTTC. As protein: CATSDLTVTSYNEQFF.

The V and J genes are TRBV21-1 and TRBJ2-3; TRBD2, the D gene given by the table, was not confirmed from the DNA. TRBV21-1 is deemed a pseudogene. The CDR3 consists of 16 residues. The CDR3 protein is CASTSLTAGATDTQYF. The CDR3 DNA reads as TGTGCCAGCACCTCCCTCACGGCGGGAGCGACAGATACGCAGTATTTT.

This clonotype was found a few times. As DNA, the CDR3 is TGTGCCAGCAGCTTACAACAGCGGAACACCGGGGAGCTGTTTTTT. Amino acid sequence: CASSLQQRNTGELFF. This rearrangement joins TRBV7-9 to TRBJ2-2; D remains ambiguous. Deletions cut 2 bases from V and 1 base from J, with 8 bases between. Germline lookup yields CDR1 SEHNR and CDR2 FQNEAQ (reference sequence). The CDR3 has 15 amino acids.

This clonotype occurred a few times. J is TRBJ2-1 and V is TRBV20-1, with D possibly matching TRBD1 (5 bases). This CDR3 region has 15 residues. Germline V gene data show CDR1 as DFQATT and CDR2 as SNEGSKA (reference sequence). The ends were cut back, 6 bases at V and 8 bases at J, with 23 bases in the middle. CDR3 in DNA: TGCAGTGCCCTACAGGCGTCGAAAGGTAGGGATGAGCAGTTCTTC. This encodes CSALQASKGRDEQFF.

The rearrangement joins TRBV12-3 or TRBV12-4 to TRBJ2-1; TRBD2 aligns across 12 bases. The ends lost 6 bases at V and 7 bases at J; junction bases unmatched: 7. The CDR3 length is 15 residues. This chain's CDR3 is CASRLGTSGLNEQFF. CDR3 coding DNA: TGTGCCAGCAGGCTTGGGACTAGCGGGCTTAATGAGCAGTTCTTC.

There are many counts of this clonotype. The chain combines TRBV19 with TRBJ2-5; a weak D match, TRBD2 (6 bases). V was clipped by 5 bases and J by 7 bases, with 14 bases between them. CDR3 length: 13 amino acids. The germline gives CDR1 LNHDA, CDR2 SQIVND (reference sequence). This CDR3 is CASSERGTLTQYF. In DNA form, the CDR3 reads TGTGCCAGTAGTGAACGCGGGACGCTGACCCAGTACTTC. The variable domain in full, with the rest retrieved from reference TRBV19 and TRBJ2-5, is DGGITQSPKYLFRKEGQNVTLSCEQNLNHDAMYWYRQDPGQGLRLIYYSQIVNDFQKGDIAEGYSVSREKKESFPLTVTSAQKNPTAFYLCASSERGTLTQYFGPGTRLLVL.

This clonotype showed up just a few times. The chain has TRBV5-1 and TRBJ2-1; no clear D gene. Germline CDR1 is SGHRS and CDR2 is YFSETQ. The CDR3 loop spans 16 amino acids. Trimming removed 4 bases from V and 8 bases from J, with 22 bases in between. The CDR3 DNA reads TGCGCCAGCAGCCCAAACGATCCCCTCGCCCGCGATGAGCAGTTCTTC. Encoded protein: CASSPNDPLARDEQFF.

The rearrangement uses TRBV20-1 and TRBJ2-3, with 11 bases identical to TRBD2. There are 19 residues in the CDR3. Germline CDR1 and CDR2: DFQATT and SNEGSKA (reference sequence). V was pared by 3 bases and J by 2 bases, with 16 bases of the junction left unmatched. The CDR3 loop reads CSASKLAGVILQATDTQYF. The CDR3 nucleotides are TGCAGTGCTAGCAAACTAGCGGGAGTCATCCTTCAAGCCACAGATACGCAGTATTTT.

This clonotype came up many times. The V gene is TRBV30, the J gene TRBJ2-1; a possible D gene is TRBD1 (5 bases). The ends were cut back, 0 bases at V and 12 bases at J, with 9 bases in the middle. From germline, CDR1 is GTSNPN and CDR2 SVGIG (reference sequence). The CDR3 is 11 amino acids. CDR3 bases: TGTGCCTGGAGTGTTGACAGCTTGCAGTTCTTC. Protein: CAWSVDSLQFF. The full variable domain, rest sourced from reference TRBV30 and TRBJ2-1, is SQTIHQWPATLVQPVGSPLSLECTVEGTSNPNLYWYRQAAGRGLQLLFYSVGIGQISSEVPQNLSASRPQDRQFILSSKKLLLSDSGFYLCAWSVDSLQFFGPGTRLTVL.

This clonotype was found a few times. The V gene is TRBV5-4, the J gene TRBJ2-1; TRBD2 is a possible D gene (6 bases). This CDR3 comprises 15 residues. In germline, CDR1 is SGHNT, CDR2 YYREEE (reference sequence). V was pared by 4 bases and J by 4 bases, with 15 bases between. DNA of the CDR3: TGTGCCAGCAGCCCCGGAGGGATCACTTACAATGAGCAGTTCTTC. It translates to CASSPGGITYNEQFF.

The genes are TRBV7-9 and TRBJ2-1, with a weak D call TRBD2 (6 bases). Trimming stripped 5 bases from V and 5 bases from J, with 13 bases between. CDR1 is SEHNR, CDR2 FQNEAQ, per germline (reference sequence). The CDR3 loop spans 14 amino acids. CDR3 loop: CASSPGAWDNEQFF. As DNA, the CDR3 is TGTGCCAGCAGCCCGGGAGCTTGGGACAATGAGCAGTTCTTC.

This clonotype was observed a few times. The CDR3 region has the DNA TGTGCCTGGACTCCAGGGGGCTTCACCTACGAGCAGTACTTC. Amino acid sequence: CAWTPGGFTYEQYF. The chain uses TRBV30 and TRBJ2-7, with TRBD1 identical over 8 bases. The CDR3 runs to 14 residues. The germline gives CDR1 GTSNPN, CDR2 SVGIG (reference sequence). The V gene end was trimmed by 4 bases and the J gene end by 2 bases; junction bases not matched to a gene: 7.

For this clonotype: This may arise from a read error, as a much more abundant clone is one base away. The chain recombines TRBV15 with TRBJ2-3; D unclear. This CDR3 spans 13 amino acids. Germline V gene sequence: CDR1 LNHNV, CDR2 YYDKDF (reference sequence). The CDR3 DNA is TGTGCCACCAGCCCGGACCGCACAGATACGCCGTATTTT. Translation gives CATSPDRTDTPYF.

This clonotype was observed a few times. The J gene is TRBJ2-1, the V gene TRBV5-1; D might be TRBD2 (6 bases). Per germline, CDR1 SGHRS and CDR2 YFSETQ. The CDR3 is made up of 16 amino acids. V dropped 3 bases and J dropped 0 bases, with 13 bases sitting between them. The CDR3 coding sequence is TGCGCCAGCAGCTCTCGGGGAGCGGGCTCCTACAATGAGCAGTTCTTC. Protein: CASSSRGAGSYNEQFF.